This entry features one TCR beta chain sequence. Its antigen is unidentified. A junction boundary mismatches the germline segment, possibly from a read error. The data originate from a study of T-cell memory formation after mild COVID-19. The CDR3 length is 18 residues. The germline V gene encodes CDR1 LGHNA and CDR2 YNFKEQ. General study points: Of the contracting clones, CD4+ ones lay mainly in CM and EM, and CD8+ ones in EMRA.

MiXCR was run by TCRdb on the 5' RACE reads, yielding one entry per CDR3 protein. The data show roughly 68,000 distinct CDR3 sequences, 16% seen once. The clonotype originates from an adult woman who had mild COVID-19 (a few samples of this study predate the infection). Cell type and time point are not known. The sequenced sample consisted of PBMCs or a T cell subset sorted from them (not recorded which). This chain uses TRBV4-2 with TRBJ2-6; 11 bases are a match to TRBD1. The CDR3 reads CASSQGIGQGAGATVLTF. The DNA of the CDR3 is TGTGCCAGCAGCCAAGGGATTGGACAGGGGGCTGGGGCCACCGTCCTGACTTTC.